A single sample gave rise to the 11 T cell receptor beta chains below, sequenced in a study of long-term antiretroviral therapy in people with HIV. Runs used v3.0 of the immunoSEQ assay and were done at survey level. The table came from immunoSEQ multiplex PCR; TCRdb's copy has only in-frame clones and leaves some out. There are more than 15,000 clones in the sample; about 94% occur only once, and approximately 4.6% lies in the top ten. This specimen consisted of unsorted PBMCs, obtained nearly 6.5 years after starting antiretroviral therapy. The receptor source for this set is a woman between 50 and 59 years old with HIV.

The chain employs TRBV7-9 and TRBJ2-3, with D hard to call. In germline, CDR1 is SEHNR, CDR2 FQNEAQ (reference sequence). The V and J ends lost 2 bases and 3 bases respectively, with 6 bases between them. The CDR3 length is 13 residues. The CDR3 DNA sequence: TGTGCCAGCAGCTTATGGTCAACAGATACGCAGTATTTT. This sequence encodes CASSLWSTDTQYF.

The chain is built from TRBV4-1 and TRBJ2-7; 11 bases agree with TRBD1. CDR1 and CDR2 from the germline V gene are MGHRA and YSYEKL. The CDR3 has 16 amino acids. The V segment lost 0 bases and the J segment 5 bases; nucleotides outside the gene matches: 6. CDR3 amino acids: CASSQDPGTGGNEQYF. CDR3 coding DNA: TGCGCCAGCAGCCAAGATCCTGGGACAGGGGGAAACGAGCAGTACTTC.

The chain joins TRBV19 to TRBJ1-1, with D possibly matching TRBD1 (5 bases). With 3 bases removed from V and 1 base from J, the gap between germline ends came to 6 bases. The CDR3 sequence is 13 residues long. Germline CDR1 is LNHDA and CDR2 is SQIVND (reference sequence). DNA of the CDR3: TGTGCCAGTAGTATCGGACAGAACACTGAAGCTTTCTTT. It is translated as CASSIGQNTEAFF.

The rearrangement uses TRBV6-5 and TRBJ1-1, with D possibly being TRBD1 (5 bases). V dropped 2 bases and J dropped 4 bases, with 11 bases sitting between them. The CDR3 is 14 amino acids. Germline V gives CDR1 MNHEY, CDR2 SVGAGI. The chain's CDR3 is CASSYRGSFTEAFF. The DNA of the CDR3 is TGTGCCAGCAGTTACAGGGGAAGTTTCACTGAAGCTTTCTTT.

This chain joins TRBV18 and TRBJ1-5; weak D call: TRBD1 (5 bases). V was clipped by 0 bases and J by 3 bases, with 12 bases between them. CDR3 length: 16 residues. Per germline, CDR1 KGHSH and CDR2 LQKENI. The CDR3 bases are TGTGCCAGCTCACCACCAGCCGGGACGATCAATCAGCCCCAGCATTTT. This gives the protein CASSPPAGTINQPQHF.

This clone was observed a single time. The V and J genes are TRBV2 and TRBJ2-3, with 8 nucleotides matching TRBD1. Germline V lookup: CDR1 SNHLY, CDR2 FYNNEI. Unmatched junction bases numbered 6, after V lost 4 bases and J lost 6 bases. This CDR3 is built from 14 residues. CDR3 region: CASSGPGGRDTQYF. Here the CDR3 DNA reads TGTGCCAGCAGTGGACCAGGGGGCCGGGATACGCAGTATTTT.

The CDR3 reads CASSRDSLVDEQYF. In nucleotides, the CDR3 is TGTGCCAGCAGCCGGGACAGCCTCGTGGACGAGCAGTACTTC. The genes are TRBV6-5 and TRBJ2-7; 7 bases agree with TRBD1. The CDR3 extends over 14 amino acids. Per germline, CDR1 MNHEY and CDR2 SVGAGI. The ends lost 6 bases at V and 5 bases at J; junction bases unmatched: 10.

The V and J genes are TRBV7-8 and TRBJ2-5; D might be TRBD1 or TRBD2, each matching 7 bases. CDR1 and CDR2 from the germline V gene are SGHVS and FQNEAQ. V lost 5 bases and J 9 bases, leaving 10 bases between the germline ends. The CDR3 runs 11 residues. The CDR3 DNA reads TGTGCCAGCAGCCAGGGGGGGGCCCAGTACTTC. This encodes CASSQGGAQYF.

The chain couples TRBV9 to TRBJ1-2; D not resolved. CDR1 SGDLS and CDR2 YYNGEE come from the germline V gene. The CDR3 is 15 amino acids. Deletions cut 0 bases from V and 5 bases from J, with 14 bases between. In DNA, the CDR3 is TGTGCCAGCAGCGTAGCGGCTTCCCTGGGGTATGGCTACACCTTC. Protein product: CASSVAASLGYGYTF.

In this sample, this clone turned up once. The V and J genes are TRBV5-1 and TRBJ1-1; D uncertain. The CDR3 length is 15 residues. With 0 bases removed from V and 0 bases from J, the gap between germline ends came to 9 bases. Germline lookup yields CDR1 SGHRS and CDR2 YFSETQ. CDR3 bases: TGCGCCAGCAGCTTGGCGGGCCCCTTGAACACTGAAGCTTTCTTT. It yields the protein CASSLAGPLNTEAFF.

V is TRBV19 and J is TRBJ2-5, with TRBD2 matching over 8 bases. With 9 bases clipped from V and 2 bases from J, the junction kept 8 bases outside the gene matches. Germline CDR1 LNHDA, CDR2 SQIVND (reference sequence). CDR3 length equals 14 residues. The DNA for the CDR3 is TGTGCCAGCACCCCTAGCGGGTCTCAAGAGACCCAGTACTTC. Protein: CASTPSGSQETQYF.